The sequence of this TCR beta chain was determined in a study of shared clonotypes between healthy human individuals. Study-wide points: Naive CD4 clonotypes overlapped across a handful of donors at about 5%.

The naive CD8 population came from CD45RO-negative cells selected for CCR7, without terminally differentiated effector memory CD45RA+ cells. None of the donors, who were healthy HIV-negative adults, had recently had acute infections or vaccinations. Each donor was a Caucasian adult residing in Nashville, Tennessee. For every subset, genomic DNA was evenly distributed across several immunoSEQ plates. Only in-frame clones appear in the TCRdb table, and some are missing; sequencing was by immunoSEQ multiplex PCR. The data contain some 2.1 million clones, over 85% of them singletons. Per the germline V gene, CDR1 is LNHNV and CDR2 is YYDKDF (reference sequence). The germline V and J ends were trimmed by 5 bases and 1 base, with 20 bases remaining between them. This CDR3 contains 17 residues. A remark on this clone: Its specificity is not known.

The receptor's source is a man aged 18 to 35 in good health. Some clones in this sample may be carry-over from other donors' samples. J is TRBJ1-1 and V is TRBV15, with D possibly TRBD1 on 6 matching bases. Material for sequencing was naive CD8+ T cells from PBMCs. The CDR3, as DNA: TGTGCCACCAGCGGGGGGCTATCAACCGAACAGAACACTGAAGCTTTCTTT. It specifies CATSGGLSTEQNTEAFF.